This T cell receptor (beta chain) was found in a study of regulatory T cells in long-lasting Graves disease. Whole-study context: A definition of persistent Graves' disease required over 5 years of antithyroid drugs plus positive TSH receptor antibodies.

According to the study, TCR beta libraries were built with iRepertoire HTBI primers and CDR3-region Arm-PCR. TCRdb re-analysed the multiplex PCR reads in MiXCR, keeping a single row per CDR3 protein. The sample carries 500,000 to 700,000 distinct CDR3 sequences, around 30% recorded once. On this clonotype: Its matching antigen is unknown.

The germline V and J ends were trimmed by 2 bases and 3 bases, with 16 bases remaining between them. Germline loops: CDR1 MGHDK, CDR2 SYGVNS. This CDR3 spans 17 amino acids. As to time point: persistent/refractory GD, antithyroid drugs over 5 years with positive TRAb. After RNA was extracted from PBMCs, the TCR library was made from it. Patients came through an endocrinology department, and that department was in Xi'an, China. Study-wide points: Persistent Graves' patients possessed reduced TCR diversity relative to recently diagnosed ones.

Here the sequenced sample was peripheral blood mononuclear cells (PBMCs), taken when the disease was refractory, from a patient treated with antithyroid drugs. This sequence joins TRBV25-1 and TRBJ1-4, with D possibly matching TRBD1 (6 bases). The TCR sequence derives from a female donor with Graves disease. The CDR3 DNA follows: TGTGCCAGCAGTGAACAGGCCAGGGGAGTAGCTAATGAAAAACTGTTTTTT. It codes for CASSEQARGVANEKLFF. Complete variable domain (other parts from reference TRBV25-1 and TRBJ1-4): EADIYQTPRYLVIGTGKKITLECSQTMGHDKMYWYQQDPGMELHLIHYSYGVNSTEKGDLSSESTVSRIRTEHFPLTLESARPSHTSQYLCASSEQARGVANEKLFFGSGTQLSVL.